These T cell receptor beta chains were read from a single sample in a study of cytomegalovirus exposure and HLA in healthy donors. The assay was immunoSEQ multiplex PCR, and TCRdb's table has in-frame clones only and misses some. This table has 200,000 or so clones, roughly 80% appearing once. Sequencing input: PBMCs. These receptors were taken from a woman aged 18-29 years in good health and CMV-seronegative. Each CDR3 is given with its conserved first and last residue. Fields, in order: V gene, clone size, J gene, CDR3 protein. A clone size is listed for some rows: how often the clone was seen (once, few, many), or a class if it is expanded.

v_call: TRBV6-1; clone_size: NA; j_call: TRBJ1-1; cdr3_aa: CASITGDWRAEAFF
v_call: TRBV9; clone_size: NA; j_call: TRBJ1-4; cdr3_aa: CASSSSPMGEKLFF
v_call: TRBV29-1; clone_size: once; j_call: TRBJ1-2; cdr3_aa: CSVEESGRAANYGYTF
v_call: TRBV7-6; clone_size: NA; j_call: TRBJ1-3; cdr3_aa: CASSLGGRGSSGNTIYF
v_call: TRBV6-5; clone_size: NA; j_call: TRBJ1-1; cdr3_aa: CASSATGVATEAFF
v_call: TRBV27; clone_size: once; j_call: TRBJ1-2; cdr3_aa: CASSFAGGPNYGYTF
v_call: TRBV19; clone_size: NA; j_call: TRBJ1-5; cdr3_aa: CASSTDRARNQPQHF
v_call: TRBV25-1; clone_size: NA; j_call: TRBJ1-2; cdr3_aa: CASTSTDRANNYGYTF
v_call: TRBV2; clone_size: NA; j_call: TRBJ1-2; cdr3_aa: CASSLAGTNYGYTF
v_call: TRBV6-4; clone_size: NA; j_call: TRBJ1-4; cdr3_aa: CASSDSDEKLFF
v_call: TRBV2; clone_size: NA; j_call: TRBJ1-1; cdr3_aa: CATSFLEATEAFF
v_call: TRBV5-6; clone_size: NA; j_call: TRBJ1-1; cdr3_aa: CASSSRQGTMNTEAFF
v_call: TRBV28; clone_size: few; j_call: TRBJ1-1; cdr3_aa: CASSLPAIIMNTEAFF
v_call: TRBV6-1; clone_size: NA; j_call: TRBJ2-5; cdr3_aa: CASSRDRGVETQYF
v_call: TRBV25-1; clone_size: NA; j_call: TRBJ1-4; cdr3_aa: CASSPQGAYEKLFF
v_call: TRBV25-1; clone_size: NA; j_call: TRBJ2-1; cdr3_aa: CASSESRDRGPLWAKQFF
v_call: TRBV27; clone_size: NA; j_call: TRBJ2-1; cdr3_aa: CASTKAGQPNEQFF
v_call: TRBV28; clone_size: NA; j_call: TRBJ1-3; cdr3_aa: CASTLVGDSGNTIYF
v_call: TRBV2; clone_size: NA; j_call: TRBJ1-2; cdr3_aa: CASSEALDGPYGYTF
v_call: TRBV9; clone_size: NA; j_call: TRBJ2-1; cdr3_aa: CASSATFDRGEQFF
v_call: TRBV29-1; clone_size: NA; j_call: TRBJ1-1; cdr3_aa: CSVEGQGEAFF
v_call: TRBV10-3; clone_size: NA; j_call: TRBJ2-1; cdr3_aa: CAITSGTYNEQFF
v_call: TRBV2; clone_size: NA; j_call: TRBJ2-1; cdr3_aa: CASRVYNEQFF
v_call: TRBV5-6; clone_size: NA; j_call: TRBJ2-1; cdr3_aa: CASSLDRAYNEQFF
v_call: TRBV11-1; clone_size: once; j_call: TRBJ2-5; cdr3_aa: CASGTPGGKETQYF
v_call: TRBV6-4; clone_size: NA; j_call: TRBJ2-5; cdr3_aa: CASPHKRERRSEVQETQYF
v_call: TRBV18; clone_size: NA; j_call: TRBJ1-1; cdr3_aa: CASSAGQNTEAFF
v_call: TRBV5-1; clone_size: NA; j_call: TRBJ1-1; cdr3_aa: CASSLEDRGTEAFF
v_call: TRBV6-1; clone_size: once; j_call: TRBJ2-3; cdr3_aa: CASAHGTDTDTQYF
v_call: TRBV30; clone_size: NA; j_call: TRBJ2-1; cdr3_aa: CACAGGQYEQFF
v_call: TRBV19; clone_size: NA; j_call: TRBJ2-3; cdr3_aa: CASSIEGSGHGTQYF
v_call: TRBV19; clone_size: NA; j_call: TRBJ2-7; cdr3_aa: CASNTGKNGREQYF
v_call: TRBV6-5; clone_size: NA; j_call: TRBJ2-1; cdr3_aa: CASSARRNNEQFF
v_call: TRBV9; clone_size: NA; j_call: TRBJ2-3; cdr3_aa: CASSVGQGSTDTQYF
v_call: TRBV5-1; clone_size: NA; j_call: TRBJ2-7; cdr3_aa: CASSVTSGPSYEQYF
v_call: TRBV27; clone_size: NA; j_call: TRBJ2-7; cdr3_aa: CASSTRGSSYEQYF
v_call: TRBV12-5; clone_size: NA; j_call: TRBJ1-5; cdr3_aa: CASGLETGNNQPQHF
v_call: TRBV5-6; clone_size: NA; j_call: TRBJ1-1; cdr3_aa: CASSPAYRGTYTEAFF
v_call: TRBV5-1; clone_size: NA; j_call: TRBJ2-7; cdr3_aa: CASSLAARAYEQYF
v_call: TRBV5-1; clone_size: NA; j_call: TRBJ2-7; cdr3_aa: CASSSEPLGQGYEQYF